This TCR beta chain was profiled in a study of patients and donors after allogeneic stem cell transplantation. In TCRdb, the RT-PCR reads were re-called with MiXCR into one record per CDR3 protein. The data show about 150,000 distinct CDR3 sequences, 24% seen once. Looked up from germline, CDR1 is MNHEY and CDR2 is SVGEGT. The CDR3 spans 12 residues. Trimming removed 1 base from V and 16 bases from J, with 14 bases in between. Sequencing was done on a sample of blood, either unsorted or a sorted T cell fraction (not recorded which). V is TRBV6-2 or TRBV6-3 and J is TRBJ2-1, with D perhaps matching TRBD2 (6 bases). The clonotype originates from a human donor who was either an allogeneic HSCT recipient or a stem cell or donor lymphocyte infusion donor (not recorded which). It is not recorded whose cells these are; they may come from a transplant donor. CDR3 loop: CASSYWGESGFF. The CDR3 nucleotides read TGTGCCAGCAGTTACTGGGGGGAGAGCGGCTTCTTC.